Following are 5 T cell receptor beta chains from one sample sequenced in a study of STAT5B mutations in CD4+ large granular lymphocyte leukemia. The repertoire was sequenced with immunoSEQ multiplex PCR; TCRdb's copy has only in-frame clones and lacks some. Of 15,000 to 20,000 clones in the sample, 84% were seen once. The sample taken for sequencing was CD4+ T cells from blood buffy coats. The receptors stem from a human donor in good health.

The chain uses TRBV18 and TRBJ2-6; D is ambiguous. The V gene lost 4 bases and the J gene lost 0 bases, with 7 bases spanning the gap. Germline V gene lookup returns CDR1 KGHSH and CDR2 LQKENI. The CDR3 loop spans 15 amino acids. The chain's CDR3 is CASSQDRSGANVLTF. DNA for the CDR3: TGTGCCAGCTCACAGGACCGCTCTGGGGCCAACGTCCTGACTTTC.

The CDR3 DNA is TGTGCCATCAGTGAACGGGAGACCCAGTACTTC. It encodes CAISERETQYF. The chain carries TRBV10-3 and TRBJ2-5; D uncertain. CDR1 is ENHRY, CDR2 SYGVKD, per germline. Trimming removed 3 bases from V and 5 bases from J, with 4 bases in between. This CDR3 comprises 11 residues.

The chain employs TRBV18 and TRBJ1-1; D remains unclear. The V end was cut by 3 bases, the J end by 2 bases, with 10 bases between. Germline V lookup: CDR1 KGHSH, CDR2 LQKENI. CDR3 length: 14 amino acids. CDR3 coding DNA: TGTGCCAGCTCACCTACAGCGTCAAACACTGAAGCTTTCTTT. Its protein is CASSPTASNTEAFF.

The chain has TRBV7-6 and TRBJ1-3; D gene uncertain. This CDR3 has 13 amino acids. V lost 2 bases to trimming and J lost 5 bases, with 7 bases between them. In germline, CDR1 is SGHVS, CDR2 FNYEAQ. This chain's CDR3 is CASSLPDRNTIYF. As DNA, the CDR3 is TGTGCCAGCAGCTTACCAGATAGAAACACCATATATTTT.

This chain links TRBV2 with TRBJ2-5, with D perhaps TRBD1 (6 bases). Trimming shortened V by 0 bases and J by 2 bases, and 10 bases separated the two germline ends. The CDR3 consists of 15 residues. The V gene's germline CDR1 is SNHLY and CDR2 FYNNEI. CDR3: CASSEAEQGQETQYF. The CDR3 DNA follows: TGTGCCAGCAGTGAAGCGGAACAGGGACAAGAGACCCAGTACTTC.